This T cell receptor beta chain was sequenced in a study of T cell responses to AZD1222 COVID-19 vaccine. Study overall: Whether given at about 4 or about 12 weeks, second doses were pooled.

Generated by immunoSEQ multiplex PCR, the TCRdb table keeps only in-frame clones and is missing some. The table lists approximately 60,000 clones, over 80% of them singletons. Study outcomes and limitations: Clonal diversity may have been underestimated in mostly white British donors.

In the case of this clone: Its target is unknown.

The receptor comes from an adult in good health. Sequencing used peripheral blood, obtained on day 0 of AZD1222 vaccination.

DNA for the CDR3: TGTGCCAGCAGTCAGGGGGACTATGGCTACACCTTC. Its protein is CASSQGDYGYTF. The chain employs TRBV6-5 and TRBJ1-2; TRBD1 matches 7 bases. Trimming at V came to 5 bases and at J to 3 bases, leaving 0 bases not matched to a gene. The CDR3 runs to 12 residues. Germline V gene sequence: CDR1 MNHEY, CDR2 SVGAGI.